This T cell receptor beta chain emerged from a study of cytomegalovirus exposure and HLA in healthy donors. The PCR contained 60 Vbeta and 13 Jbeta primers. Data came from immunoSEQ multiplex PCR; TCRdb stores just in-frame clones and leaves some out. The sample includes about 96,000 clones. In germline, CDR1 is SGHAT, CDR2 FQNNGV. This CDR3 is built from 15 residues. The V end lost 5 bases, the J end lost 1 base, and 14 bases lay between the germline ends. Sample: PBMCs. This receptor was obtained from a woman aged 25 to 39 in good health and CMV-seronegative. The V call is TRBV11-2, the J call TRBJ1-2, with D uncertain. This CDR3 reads CASSPGTAVNYGYTF. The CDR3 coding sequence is TGTGCCAGCAGCCCAGGAACGGCCGTTAACTATGGCTACACCTTC. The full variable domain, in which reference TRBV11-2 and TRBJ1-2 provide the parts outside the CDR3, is EAGVAQSPRYKIIEKRQSVAFWCNPISGHATLYWYQQILGQGPKLLIQFQNNGVVDDSQLPKDRFSAERLKGVDSTLKIQPAKLEDSAVYLCASSPGTAVNYGYTFGSGTRLTVV.